These 3 T cell receptor beta chains were sequenced from one sample in a study of T cell responses to AZD1222 COVID-19 vaccine. Assay used: immunoSEQ multiplex PCR; TCRdb lists only in-frame clones, some missing. The top ten clones hold over 1.5% of a sample with 150,000 to 180,000 clones, about nine tenths of them seen once. The sample in question was peripheral blood, obtained on day 0 of AZD1222 vaccination. The receptors were sampled from an adult in good health.

The V call is TRBV27, the J call TRBJ2-3; TRBD2 matches 10 bases. V was pared by 4 bases and J by 7 bases, with 8 bases of the junction left unmatched. Germline lookup yields CDR1 MNHEY and CDR2 SMNVEV (reference sequence). The CDR3 is 15 amino acids. The CDR3 here is CASSYGTSATNTQYF. Here the CDR3 DNA reads TGTGCCAGCAGTTATGGGACTAGCGCCACTAATACGCAGTATTTT.

The chain is built from TRBV5-6 and TRBJ2-5; the match to TRBD2 covers 10 bases. Germline V CDR1 and CDR2: SGHDT, YYEEEE. The V and J ends lost 0 bases and 5 bases, in that order; junction bases with no gene match: 10. This CDR3 is 17 amino acids long. Written as DNA, the CDR3 is TGTGCCAGCAGCTTGGTTTCCCTAGCGGGAGTACAGGAGACCCAGTACTTC. As protein: CASSLVSLAGVQETQYF.

Concerning this clone itself: The sample has other DNA sequences that encode this CDR3 too. CDR3 nucleotides: TGTGCCAGCAGTGGGGGCATGAACACTGAAGCTTTCTTT. Translating it yields CASSGGMNTEAFF. The V and J genes are TRBV9 and TRBJ1-1; D may be TRBD1 (6 bases). This CDR3 is 13 amino acids long. CDR1 is SGDLS and CDR2 is YYNGEE in the germline V gene. The V end lost 5 bases, the J end lost 0 bases, and 8 bases lay between the germline ends.